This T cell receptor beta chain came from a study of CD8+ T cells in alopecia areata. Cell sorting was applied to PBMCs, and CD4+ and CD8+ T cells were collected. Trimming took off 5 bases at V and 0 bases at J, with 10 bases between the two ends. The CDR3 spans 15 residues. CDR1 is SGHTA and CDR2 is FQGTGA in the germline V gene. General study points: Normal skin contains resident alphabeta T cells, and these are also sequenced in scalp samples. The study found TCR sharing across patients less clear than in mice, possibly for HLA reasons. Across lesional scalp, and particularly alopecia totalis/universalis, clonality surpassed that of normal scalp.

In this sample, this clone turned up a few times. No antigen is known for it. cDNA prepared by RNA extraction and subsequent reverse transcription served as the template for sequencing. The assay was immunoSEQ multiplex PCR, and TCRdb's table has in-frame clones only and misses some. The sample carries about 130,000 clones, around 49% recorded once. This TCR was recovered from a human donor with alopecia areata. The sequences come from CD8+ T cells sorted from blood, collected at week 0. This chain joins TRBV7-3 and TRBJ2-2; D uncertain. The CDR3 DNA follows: TGTGCCAGCAGCCCGGATGGGGCGAACACCGGGGAGCTGTTTTTT. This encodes CASSPDGANTGELFF.